This T cell receptor (beta chain) was documented in a study of T-cell memory formation after mild COVID-19. Across the study: The TCR clusters were mostly specific to one donor. Notes on the study in general: The appearance of some responding clones in pre-infection memory suggested that cross-reactive memory joined. Clonal second-wave expansions that peaked on day 37 had unconfirmed SARS-CoV-2 specificity.

Barcoded TCR alpha and TCR beta cDNA libraries with UMIs came from 5'RACE using constant-segment primers. One entry per CDR3 protein, called by TCRdb with MiXCR from the 5' RACE reads. The sample carries 400,000 to 450,000 distinct CDR3 sequences, approximately 19% recorded once. The sample holds a few counts of this clonotype. Its target is not known. Sequencing was performed on PBMCs or a T cell subset sorted from them (not recorded which). The sequence was obtained from a man aged 18 to 29 who had mild COVID-19 (a few samples of this study predate the infection). Cell type and time point are not known.

CDR3 sequence: CSVGNRGAKNIQYF. Written as DNA, the CDR3 is TGCAGCGTTGGAAACAGGGGAGCCAAAAACATTCAGTACTTC. V and J are TRBV29-1 and TRBJ2-4, with 7 bases fitting TRBD1. Germline CDR1 SQVTM, CDR2 ANQGSEA. V was pared by 4 bases and J by 0 bases, with 3 bases of the junction left unmatched. The CDR3 totals 14 residues.